What follows are 25 T cell receptor beta chains derived from one specimen sequenced in a study of blood T cell repertoires in COVID-19. This table comes from immunoSEQ multiplex PCR, and its TCRdb copy is limited to in-frame clones, with some not included. The profile shows a few hundred thousand clones, approximately 90% of them singletons. The sequenced material came from peripheral blood. The receptor source for this set is a woman aged 55-70 years with acute or convalescent COVID-19.

The J gene is TRBJ2-2, the V gene TRBV6-2 or TRBV6-3, with D possibly TRBD2 on 5 matching bases. The CDR3 is 13 amino acids. CDR1 is MNHEY and CDR2 is SVGEGT in the germline V gene. Trimming took 5 bases from V and 8 from J, leaving 12 bases between them. This chain's CDR3 is CASSPSGWGELFF. CDR3 sequence (DNA): TGTGCCAGCAGTCCCAGCGGCTGGGGGGAGCTGTTTTTT.

The rearrangement uses TRBV28 and TRBJ2-3; TRBD2 might be the D (6 bases). The germline gives CDR1 MDHEN, CDR2 SYDVKM. V was cut by 4 bases and J by 6 bases, with 20 bases left in between. The CDR3 consists of 16 residues. The CDR3 region is CASSYYSGKEEDTQYF. The CDR3 nucleotides read TGTGCCAGCAGTTATTATAGCGGAAAAGAGGAGGATACGCAGTATTTT.

This rearrangement joins TRBV6-5 to TRBJ1-2, with D possibly matching TRBD1 (5 bases). V was shortened by 6 bases and J by 6 bases, with 8 bases between the two germline ends. The CDR3 length is 11 residues. Germline CDR1 MNHEY, CDR2 SVGAGI. CDR3: CASRRGDGYTF. CDR3 nucleotide sequence: TGTGCCAGCAGACGGGGGGATGGCTACACCTTC.

Details on this clone: The sample carries other DNA sequences with the same CDR3. The chain recombines TRBV19 with TRBJ1-2; 8 bases align to TRBD1. The V and J ends lost 5 bases and 0 bases, in that order; junction bases with no gene match: 11. The CDR3 spans 17 residues. CDR1 is LNHDA and CDR2 is SQIVND in the germline V gene (reference sequence). The CDR3: CASSLLRTGPSNYGYTF. CDR3 coding DNA: TGTGCCAGTAGTTTGCTTCGGACAGGGCCCTCTAACTATGGCTACACCTTC.

This clone was counted many times. V and J are TRBV28 and TRBJ1-6, with a possible D match to TRBD1 (6 bases). V was cut by 2 bases and J by 0 bases, with 11 bases left in between. This CDR3 has 17 residues. Germline V CDR1 and CDR2: MDHEN, SYDVKM. Here the CDR3 reads CASSLRQGSSYNSPLHF. CDR3 in DNA: TGTGCCAGCAGTTTACGCCAGGGGAGCTCCTATAATTCACCCCTCCACTTT.

The gene calls are TRBV12-3 or TRBV12-4 and TRBJ2-7; TRBD1 matches 8 bases. The CDR3 length is 13 residues. Trimming removed 6 bases from V and 7 bases from J; junction bases left unmatched: 8. CDR3 DNA sequence: TGTGCCAGCAGGAAGACAGGGGTAAGGGAGCAGTACTTC. Its protein is CASRKTGVREQYF.

The gene calls are TRBV5-1 and TRBJ1-4; TRBD1 is a possible D gene (6 bases). V shed 4 bases and J shed 4 bases, with 11 bases lying between them. CDR3 length equals 14 residues. Germline CDR1 SGHRS, CDR2 YFSETQ. The CDR3 DNA is TGCGCCAGCAGCCCCGCAGGGGTTAATGAAAAACTGTTTTTT. Its translation: CASSPAGVNEKLFF.

The rearrangement uses TRBV10-3 and TRBJ2-2; perhaps TRBD2 as D (6 bases). CDR1 is ENHRY, CDR2 SYGVKD, per germline. The CDR3 spans 17 residues. V was pared by 2 bases and J by 7 bases, with 20 bases between. CDR3 coding DNA: TGTGCCATCAGTGAGGGACTATTTGCGGGATTGGGCGGGGAGCTGTTTTTT. This codes for CAISEGLFAGLGGELFF.

As for this clone: In the same sample, other DNA sequences code for this CDR3. This chain joins TRBV6-5 and TRBJ1-2; D unresolved. CDR3 size: 13 residues. Per the germline V gene, CDR1 is MNHEY and CDR2 is SVGAGI. V was cut by 5 bases and J by 0 bases, with 7 bases left in between. The CDR3 DNA is TGTGCCAGCAGTCCCGGGACTAACTATGGCTACACCTTC. It encodes CASSPGTNYGYTF.

The chain carries TRBV6-1 and TRBJ1-5; 7 nucleotides line up with TRBD1. Per germline, CDR1 MNHNS and CDR2 SASEGT. V shed 2 bases and J 6 bases; nucleotides not matched to a gene: 4. The CDR3 covers 14 residues. Here the CDR3 DNA reads TGTGCCAGCAGTGAACAGGGGGAGAGTCAGCCCCAGCATTTT. It is translated as CASSEQGESQPQHF.

The chain has TRBV4-2 and TRBJ1-6, with TRBD1 identical over 8 bases. Germline values: CDR1 LGHNA, CDR2 YNFKEQ. J was trimmed by 10 bases and V by 4 bases; bases with no gene match: 12. This CDR3 has 16 amino acids. The DNA of the CDR3 is TGTGCCAGCAGCCGGGAGCCTACAGGGGGAGACTCACCCCTCCACTTT. Its protein product is CASSREPTGGDSPLHF.

Comment on this clone: Lacking the conserved final phenylalanine or tryptophan, this CDR3 likely reflects a read error. The DNA is left out, because the CDR3 cannot be placed on it with certainty; the CDR3 is given as TCRdb lists it. CDR3 region: CASSCVSPRDLGIKV. This sequence joins TRBV11-3 and TRBJ2-2; the table's D call, TRBD2, has no DNA check behind it. Including both end residues, the CDR3 is 15 amino acids long. Germline CDR1 SGHNT, CDR2 YENEEA.

There are a few counts of this clone. The chain couples TRBV6-5 to TRBJ1-5, with a tentative D call TRBD1 (6 bases). CDR3 length: 14 amino acids. Germline CDR1 and CDR2: MNHEY and SVGAGI. Deletions cut 5 bases from V and 2 bases from J, with 10 bases between. CDR3 coding DNA: TGTGCCAGCAGTCCCAGGGGACGCAATCAGCCCCAGCATTTT. Its translation is CASSPRGRNQPQHF.

The chain employs TRBV7-9 and TRBJ1-2; the match to TRBD1 covers 8 bases. The CDR3 consists of 14 residues. Germline CDR1 SEHNR, CDR2 FQNEAQ (reference sequence). With V trimmed by 6 bases and J by 7 bases, 10 bases remained unmatched. CDR3 loop: CASRDSTGEVGYTF. The DNA of the CDR3 is TGTGCCAGCAGGGACTCGACAGGGGAGGTTGGCTACACCTTC.

This clone was detected a few times. The CDR3 spells CASSVGTGNTEAFF. In DNA form, the CDR3 reads TGTGCCAGCAGCGTAGGGACAGGGAACACTGAAGCTTTCTTT. The V gene is TRBV9, the J gene TRBJ1-1; 7 bases map to TRBD1. The CDR3 contains 14 residues. After removal of 0 bases from V and 1 base from J, the junction contained 0 bases not matched to a gene. Germline V CDR1 and CDR2: SGDLS, YYNGEE. Supplemented by reference TRBV9 and TRBJ1-1, the full variable domain reads DSGVTQTPKHLITATGQRVTLRCSPRSGDLSVYWYQQSLDQGLQFLIQYYNGEERAKGNILERFSAQQFPDLHSELNLSSLELGDSALYFCASSVGTGNTEAFFGQGTRLTVV.

The chain uses TRBV19 and TRBJ2-7, with D hard to call. Per the germline V gene, CDR1 is LNHDA and CDR2 is SQIVND (reference sequence). This CDR3 has 13 residues. V was cut by 7 bases and J by 7 bases, with 17 bases left in between. CDR3 sequence (DNA): TGTGCCAGTACCATCCCTATTTGCGTAGAGCAGTACTTC. This codes for CASTIPICVEQYF.

V usage is TRBV28 and J usage is TRBJ2-5; possible D gene TRBD1, 6 bases. CDR3 size: 15 residues. The ends were cut back, 5 bases at V and 0 bases at J, with 13 bases in the middle. Germline CDR1 and CDR2: MDHEN and SYDVKM. DNA of the CDR3: TGTGCCAGCAGTGTCTACAGGGAACACCAAGAGACCCAGTACTTC. Encoded protein: CASSVYREHQETQYF.

The chain couples TRBV27 to TRBJ1-2; 7 bases are shared with TRBD1. There are 15 residues in the CDR3. J lost 7 bases, V lost 0 bases, and 8 bases had no gene match. Germline CDR1 MNHEY, CDR2 SMNVEV (reference sequence). The CDR3 protein is CASSLSGQVLTGYTF. Written as DNA, the CDR3 is TGTGCCAGCAGTTTATCCGGACAGGTCCTTACTGGCTACACCTTC.

The J gene is TRBJ2-7, the V gene TRBV7-2, with a tentative D call TRBD1 (6 bases). This CDR3 has 14 amino acids. V was cut by 8 bases and J by 5 bases, with 19 bases left in between. Germline V gene sequence: CDR1 SGHTA, CDR2 FQGNSA. CDR3 sequence reads: CASQPQGSRHEQYF. DNA for the CDR3: TGTGCCAGCCAACCCCAGGGGAGTCGTCACGAGCAGTACTTC.

This clone has only one observation. This chain joins TRBV28 and TRBJ2-2, with a possible D match to TRBD1 (5 bases). The germline V gene has CDR1 MDHEN and CDR2 SYDVKM. This CDR3 is built from 14 residues. V was clipped by 7 bases and J by 3 bases, with 12 bases between them. CDR3 DNA: TGTGCCAGCAAAAGGGGATTCTACACCGGGGAGCTGTTTTTT. Translated: CASKRGFYTGELFF. The complete variable domain, with remaining parts taken from reference TRBV28 and TRBJ2-2, reads DVKVTQSSRYLVKRTGEKVFLECVQDMDHENMFWYRQDPGLGLRLIYFSYDVKMKEKGDIPEGYSVSREKKERFSLILESASTNQTSMYLCASKRGFYTGELFFGEGSRLTVL.

This clone was counted a few times. The sample contains more than one DNA sequence encoding this CDR3. J is TRBJ2-3 and V is TRBV7-2; D unclear. From germline, CDR1 is SGHTA and CDR2 FQGNSA. The V end lost 5 bases, the J end lost 4 bases, and 4 bases lay between the germline ends. There are 11 residues in the CDR3. This CDR3 reads CASSSADTQYF. The DNA for the CDR3 is TGTGCCAGCAGCAGCGCAGATACGCAGTATTTT.

This clone has just a few counts. The chain couples TRBV7-2 to TRBJ1-2; D not certain. From germline, CDR1 is SGHTA and CDR2 FQGNSA. V shed 5 bases and J shed 7 bases, with 8 bases lying between them. The CDR3 has 11 amino acids. This chain's CDR3 is CASSLGGGYTF. The DNA of the CDR3 is TGTGCCAGCAGCCTGGGAGGTGGCTACACCTTC.

This clone has more than one count but fewer than ten. The rearrangement joins TRBV18 to TRBJ1-2; D might be TRBD1 (6 bases). The CDR3 contains 15 residues. Germline V gene data show CDR1 as KGHSH and CDR2 as LQKENI. Trimming took off 5 bases at V and 2 bases at J, with 15 bases between the two ends. This chain's CDR3 is CASSTKQGSNYGYTF. As DNA, the CDR3 is TGTGCCAGCTCAACAAAACAGGGCTCCAACTATGGCTACACCTTC. Together with reference TRBV18 and TRBJ1-2, the CDR3 gives the full variable domain: NAGVMQNPRHLVRRRGQEARLRCSPMKGHSHVYWYRQLPEEGLKFMVYLQKENIIDESGMPKERFSAEFPKEGPSILRIQQVVRGDSAAYFCASSTKQGSNYGYTFGSGTRLTVV.

The chain combines TRBV19 with TRBJ1-3; D ambiguous. The V gene lost 5 bases and the J gene lost 4 bases, with 3 bases spanning the gap. This CDR3 contains 11 residues. Germline V gives CDR1 LNHDA, CDR2 SQIVND (reference sequence). The CDR3 region is CASSAGNTIYF. In DNA, the CDR3 is TGTGCCAGTAGTGCGGGAAACACCATATATTTT.

A few counts support this clone. This sequence joins TRBV12-3 or TRBV12-4 and TRBJ1-5; 8 positions match TRBD1. V dropped 4 bases and J dropped 4; count of bases not matched to a gene: 0. This CDR3 region has 13 residues. This CDR3 reads CASSWTGNQPQHF. DNA of the CDR3: TGTGCCAGCAGTTGGACAGGGAATCAGCCCCAGCATTTT.